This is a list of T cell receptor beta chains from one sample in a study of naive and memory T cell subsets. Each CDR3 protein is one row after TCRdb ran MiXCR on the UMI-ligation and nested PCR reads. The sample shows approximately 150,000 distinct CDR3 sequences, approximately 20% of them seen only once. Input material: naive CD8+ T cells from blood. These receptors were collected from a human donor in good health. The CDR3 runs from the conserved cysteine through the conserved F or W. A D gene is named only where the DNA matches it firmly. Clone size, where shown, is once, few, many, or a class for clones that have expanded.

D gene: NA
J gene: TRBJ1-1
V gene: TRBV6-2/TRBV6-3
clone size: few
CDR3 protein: CASSYDLGRGAHTEAFF
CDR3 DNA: TGTGCCAGCAGTTACGACCTGGGCAGGGGTGCTCACACTGAAGCTTTCTTT

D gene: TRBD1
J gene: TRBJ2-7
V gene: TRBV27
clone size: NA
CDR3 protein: CASSSPGGYEQYF
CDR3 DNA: TGTGCCAGCAGTTCCCCAGGGGGCTACGAGCAGTACTTC

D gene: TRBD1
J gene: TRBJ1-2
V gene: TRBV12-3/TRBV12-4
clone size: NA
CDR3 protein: CASSFGGQVYGYTF
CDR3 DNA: TGTGCCAGCAGTTTCGGGGGACAGGTCTATGGCTACACCTTC

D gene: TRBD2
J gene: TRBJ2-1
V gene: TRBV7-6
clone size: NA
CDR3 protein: CASSLLAGGPREQFF
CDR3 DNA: TGTGCCAGCAGCTTACTCGCGGGAGGGCCTCGGGAGCAGTTCTTC

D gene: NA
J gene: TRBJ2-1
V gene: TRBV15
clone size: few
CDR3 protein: CATSRDQDLDEQFF
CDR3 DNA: TGTGCCACCAGCAGAGATCAAGATCTCGATGAGCAGTTCTTC

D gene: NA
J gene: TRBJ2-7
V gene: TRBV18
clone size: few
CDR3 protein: CASSPGDYEQYF
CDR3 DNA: TGTGCCAGCTCCCCGGGAGACTACGAGCAGTACTTC

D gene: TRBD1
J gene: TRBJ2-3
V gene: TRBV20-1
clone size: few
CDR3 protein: CSASLGQGVPDTQYF
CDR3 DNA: TGCAGTGCTAGCCTGGGACAGGGTGTCCCAGATACGCAGTATTTT

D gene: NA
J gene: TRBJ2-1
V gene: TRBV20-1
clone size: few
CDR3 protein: CSASEAASSYNEQFF
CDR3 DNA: TGCAGTGCGTCTGAGGCCGCGAGCTCCTACAATGAGCAGTTCTTC

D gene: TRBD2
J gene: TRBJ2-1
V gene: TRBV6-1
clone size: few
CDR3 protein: CASASSGSMSGEQFF
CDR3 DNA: TGTGCCAGCGCCTCTAGCGGGAGTATGTCGGGGGAGCAGTTCTTC

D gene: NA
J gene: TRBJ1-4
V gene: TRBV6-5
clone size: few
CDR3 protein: CASSSRGVKKLFF
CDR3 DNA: TGTGCCAGCAGTTCCAGGGGCGTAAAAAAACTGTTTTTT

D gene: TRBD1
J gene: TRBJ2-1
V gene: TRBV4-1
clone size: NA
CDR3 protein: CASSQDQGRGPYNEQFF
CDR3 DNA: TGCGCCAGCAGCCAAGATCAGGGCAGGGGGCCCTACAATGAGCAGTTCTTC

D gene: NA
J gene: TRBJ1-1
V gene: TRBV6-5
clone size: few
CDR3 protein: CASSLSGTTNTEAFF
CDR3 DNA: TGTGCCAGCAGTCTCTCCGGGACGACTAACACTGAAGCTTTCTTT

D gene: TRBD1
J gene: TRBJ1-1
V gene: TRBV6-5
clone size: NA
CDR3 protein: CASSSDRGYTEAFF
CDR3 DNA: TGTGCCAGCAGTTCCGACAGGGGATACACTGAAGCTTTCTTT

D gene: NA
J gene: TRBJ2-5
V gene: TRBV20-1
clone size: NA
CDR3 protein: CSARDRSAEETQYF
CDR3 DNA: TGCAGTGCTAGAGATCGGTCAGCTGAAGAGACCCAGTACTTC

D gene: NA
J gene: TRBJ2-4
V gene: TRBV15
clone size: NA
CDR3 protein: CATSSIPKKNIQYF
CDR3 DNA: TGTGCCACCAGCAGCATACCGAAAAAAAACATTCAGTACTTC

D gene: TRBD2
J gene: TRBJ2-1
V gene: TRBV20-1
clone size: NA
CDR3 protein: CSARRREGREQFF
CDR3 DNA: TGCAGTGCTAGGAGGCGGGAGGGCCGCGAGCAGTTCTTC

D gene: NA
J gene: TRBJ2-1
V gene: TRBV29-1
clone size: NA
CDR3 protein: CSVGGSQGPHNEQFF
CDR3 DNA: TGCAGCGTTGGGGGCTCGCAGGGGCCCCACAATGAGCAGTTCTTC

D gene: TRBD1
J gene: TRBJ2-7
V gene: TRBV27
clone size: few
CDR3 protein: CASSLGDRGYYEQYF
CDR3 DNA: TGTGCCAGCAGTTTAGGGGACAGGGGGTACTACGAGCAGTACTTC

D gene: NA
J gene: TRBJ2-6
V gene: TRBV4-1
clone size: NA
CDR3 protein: CASSQDAQSGANVLTF
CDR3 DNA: TGCGCCAGCAGCCAAGATGCCCAGTCTGGGGCCAACGTCCTGACTTTC

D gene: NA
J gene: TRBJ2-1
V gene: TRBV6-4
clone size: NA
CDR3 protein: CASSEGSGAYNEQFF
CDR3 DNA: TGTGCCAGCAGTGAGGGTAGCGGCGCCTACAATGAGCAGTTCTTC

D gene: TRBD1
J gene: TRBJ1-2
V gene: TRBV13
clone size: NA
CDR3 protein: CASSLWDRENYGYTF
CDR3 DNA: TGTGCCAGCAGCTTATGGGACAGGGAGAACTATGGCTACACCTTC

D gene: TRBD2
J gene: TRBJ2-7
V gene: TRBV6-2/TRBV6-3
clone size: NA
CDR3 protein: CASSYAAGGTGEQYF
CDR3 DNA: TGTGCCAGCAGTTACGCTGCGGGAGGGACGGGTGAGCAGTACTTC

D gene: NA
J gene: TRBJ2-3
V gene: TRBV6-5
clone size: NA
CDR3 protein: CASSYYGSPSTDTQYF
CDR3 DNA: TGTGCCAGCAGTTACTATGGCAGCCCTAGCACAGATACGCAGTATTTT

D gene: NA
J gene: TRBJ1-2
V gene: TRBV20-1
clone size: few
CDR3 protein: CSARKFLNQPDHLNYGYTF
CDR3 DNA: TGCAGTGCTCGTAAATTTTTGAACCAACCCGACCACCTTAACTATGGCTACACCTTC

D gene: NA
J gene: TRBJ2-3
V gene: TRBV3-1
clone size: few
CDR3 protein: CASSWTAGQKSTTDTDTQYF
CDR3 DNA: TGTGCCAGCAGCTGGACGGCGGGACAGAAATCCACTACCGACACAGATACGCAGTATTTT

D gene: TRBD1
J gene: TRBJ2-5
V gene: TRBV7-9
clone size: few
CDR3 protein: CASSPGQGPPFQYF
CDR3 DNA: TGTGCCAGCAGCCCAGGACAGGGCCCCCCATTCCAGTACTTC

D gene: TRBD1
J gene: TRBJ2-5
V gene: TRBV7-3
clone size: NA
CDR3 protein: CASSLKGTGIQETQYF
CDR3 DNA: TGTGCCAGCAGCTTAAAGGGGACAGGGATCCAAGAGACCCAGTACTTC

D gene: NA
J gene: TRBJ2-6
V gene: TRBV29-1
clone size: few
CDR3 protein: CSVEVFGDKLSGANVLTF
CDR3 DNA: TGCAGCGTTGAAGTATTCGGGGATAAACTCTCTGGGGCCAACGTCCTGACTTTC

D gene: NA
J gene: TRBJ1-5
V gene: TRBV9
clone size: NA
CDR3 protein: CASTKGRAEQNSNQPQHF
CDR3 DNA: TGTGCCAGCACTAAAGGACGGGCGGAACAAAATAGCAATCAGCCCCAGCATTTT

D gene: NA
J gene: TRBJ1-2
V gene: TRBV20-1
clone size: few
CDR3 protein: CSARVQGTYGYTF
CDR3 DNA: TGCAGTGCTAGAGTTCAGGGGACGTATGGCTACACCTTC

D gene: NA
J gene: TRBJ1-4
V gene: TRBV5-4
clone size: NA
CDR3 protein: CASSSSGAEKLFF
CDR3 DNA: TGTGCCAGCAGCTCCTCAGGGGCCGAAAAACTGTTTTTT

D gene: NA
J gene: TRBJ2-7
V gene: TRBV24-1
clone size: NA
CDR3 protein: CATSDSSNLDGEQYF
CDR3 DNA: TGTGCCACCAGTGATTCTAGCAACCTGGACGGCGAGCAGTACTTC

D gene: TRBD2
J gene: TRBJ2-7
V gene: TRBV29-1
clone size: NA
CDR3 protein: CSVLGLAGELSYEQYF
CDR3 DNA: TGCAGCGTACTGGGACTAGCGGGAGAGTTGTCCTACGAGCAGTACTTC

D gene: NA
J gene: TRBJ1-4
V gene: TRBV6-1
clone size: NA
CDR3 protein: CASSEAPGHWEKLFF
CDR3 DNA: TGTGCCAGCAGTGAAGCGCCAGGGCATTGGGAAAAACTGTTTTTT

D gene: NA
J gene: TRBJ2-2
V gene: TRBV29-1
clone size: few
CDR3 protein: CSVEVGELFF
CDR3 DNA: TGCAGCGTTGAAGTCGGGGAGCTGTTTTTT

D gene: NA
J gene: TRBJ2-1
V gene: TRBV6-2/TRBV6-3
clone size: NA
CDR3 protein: CASSYSSSYNEQFF
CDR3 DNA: TGTGCCAGCAGTTACTCAAGCTCCTACAATGAGCAGTTCTTC

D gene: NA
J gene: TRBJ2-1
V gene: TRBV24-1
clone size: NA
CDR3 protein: CATSDLRGRSTYNEQFF
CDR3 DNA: TGTGCCACCAGTGATTTGCGTGGCAGATCTACCTACAATGAGCAGTTCTTC

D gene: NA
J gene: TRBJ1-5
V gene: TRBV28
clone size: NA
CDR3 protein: CASSFAGIQPQHF
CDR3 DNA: TGTGCCAGCAGTTTCGCAGGGATTCAGCCCCAGCATTTT

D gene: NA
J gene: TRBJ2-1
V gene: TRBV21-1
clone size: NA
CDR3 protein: CASSKSASGRYDSYNEQFF
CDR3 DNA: TGTGCCAGCAGCAAAAGTGCTAGCGGGAGATATGACTCCTACAATGAGCAGTTCTTC

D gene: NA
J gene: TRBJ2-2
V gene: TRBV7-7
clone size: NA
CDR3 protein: CASSRLANTGELFF
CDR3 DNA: TGTGCTAGCAGCCGACTAGCGAACACCGGGGAGCTGTTTTTT

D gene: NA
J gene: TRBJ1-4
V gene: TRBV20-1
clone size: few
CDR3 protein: CSARLGAGKTNEKLFF
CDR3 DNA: TGCAGTGCTCGTTTGGGGGCAGGGAAAACTAATGAAAAACTGTTTTTT

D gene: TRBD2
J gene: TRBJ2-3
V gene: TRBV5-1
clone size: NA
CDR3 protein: CASSLELAELTDTQYF
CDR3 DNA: TGCGCCAGCAGCTTGGAACTAGCGGAACTCACAGATACGCAGTATTTT

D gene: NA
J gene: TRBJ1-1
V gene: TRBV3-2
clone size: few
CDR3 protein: CASSHSLKGYTEAFF
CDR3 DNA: TGTGCCAGCAGCCATAGTCTAAAGGGGTACACTGAAGCTTTCTTT

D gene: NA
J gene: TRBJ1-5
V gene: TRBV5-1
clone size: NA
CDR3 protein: CASSLGQGSPQPQHF
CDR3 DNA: TGCGCCAGCAGCTTGGGGCAGGGAAGTCCTCAGCCCCAGCATTTT

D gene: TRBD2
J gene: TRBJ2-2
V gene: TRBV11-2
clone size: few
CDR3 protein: CASSFPRDSGTTGELFF
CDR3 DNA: TGTGCCAGCAGCTTCCCTCGCGATAGCGGGACCACCGGGGAGCTGTTTTTT

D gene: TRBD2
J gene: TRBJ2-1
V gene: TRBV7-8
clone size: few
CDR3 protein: CASSLRTSGVYNEQFF
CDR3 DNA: TGTGCCAGCAGCTTACGAACTAGCGGGGTTTACAATGAGCAGTTCTTC

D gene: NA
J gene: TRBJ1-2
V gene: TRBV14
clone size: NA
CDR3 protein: CASSQDLSSGGYTF
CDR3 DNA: TGTGCCAGCAGCCAAGATCTCAGCTCGGGTGGCTACACCTTC

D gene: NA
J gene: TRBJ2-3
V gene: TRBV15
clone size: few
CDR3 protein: CATSSIVLGDTQYF
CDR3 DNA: TGTGCCACCAGCAGTATTGTTTTGGGAGATACGCAGTATTTT